This T cell receptor beta chain was captured in a study of identifying expanded T cells in peripheral blood. Findings and caveats of the study: Clone count variance between roughly 2-week samples rose with total template count.

Notes on this clone: What it binds is unknown.

Trimming took off 4 bases at V and 0 bases at J, with 10 bases between the two ends. This CDR3 has 14 residues. Germline CDR1 and CDR2: MNHNS and SASEGT. The data were produced by immunoSEQ multiplex PCR, yet TCRdb's version contains in-frame clones alone and is incomplete. The repertoire holds more than 80,000 clones, with 88% as singletons. The sequence was collected from a person between 18 and 69 years old in good health. Source material: blood. This rearrangement joins TRBV6-1 to TRBJ2-7, with a possible D match to TRBD2 (5 bases). Here the CDR3 reads CASSVKRASYEQYF. In nucleotides, the CDR3 is TGTGCCAGCAGTGTGAAGAGGGCCTCCTACGAGCAGTACTTC.